Following are 23 T cell receptor beta chains from one sample sequenced in a study of tumor and adjacent non-tumor tissue in lung cancer. The library came from three nested PCR rounds adapted from ARM-PCR protocols. One entry per CDR3 protein results from TCRdb running MiXCR on the multiplex PCR reads. The sample contains over 110,000 distinct CDR3 sequences, approximately 70% of which appear only once. The template was RNA from unsorted bulk tissue. The sequencing sample was made of lung tumor tissue. These receptors were taken from a man between 60 and 75 years old with small cell lung cancer.

A remark on this clonotype: The junction departs from germline at one end; a sequencing error may be responsible. This chain joins TRBV30 and TRBJ2-1; D remains ambiguous. This CDR3 contains 12 residues. The germline V gene encodes CDR1 GTSNPN and CDR2 SVGIG (reference sequence). The CDR3, as DNA: TGTGCCTGGTGCGAGGTCTCCAATGAGCAGTTCTTT. It translates to CAWCEVSNEQFF. Complete variable domain (other parts from reference TRBV30 and TRBJ2-1): SQTIHQWPATLVQPVGSPLSLECTVEGTSNPNLYWYRQAAGRGLQLLFYSVGIGQISSEVPQNLSASRPQDRQFILSSKKLLLSDSGFYLCAWCEVSNEQFFGPGTRLTVL.

On this clonotype: A read error may account for a junction end that differs from germline. The V and J genes are TRBV20-1 and TRBJ2-5; perhaps D is TRBD1 or TRBD2 (5 bases each). CDR3 length: 16 residues. CDR1 and CDR2 (germline): DFQATT, SNEGSKA (reference sequence). This chain's CDR3 is CSAISWDGDQRETQYF. For the CDR3, the DNA is TGCAGTGCTATTTCGTGGGACGGCGACCAACGAGAGACCCAATACTTC.

Turning to this clonotype: The junction departs from the called germline gene at one end, perhaps through a read error. The chain links TRBV6-5 to TRBJ1-2, with unresolved D. Germline lookup yields CDR1 MNHEY and CDR2 SVGAGI. This CDR3 contains 13 residues. Here the CDR3 DNA reads TGTGCCAGCAGTTTCTCGGCAGGCTATGTCTACACCTTC. Its protein is CASSFSAGYVYTF.

This clonotype occurred a few times. Compared with germline, one end of the junction differs, possibly owing to a read error. The chain carries TRBV4-1 and TRBJ1-2, with TRBD1 identical over 9 bases. This CDR3 has 16 residues. The germline V gene has CDR1 MGHRA and CDR2 YSYEKL. The CDR3 DNA reads TGCACCAGCAGCCCATCCGGGACAGGGTTTAACTATGGCTACACCTTC. This sequence encodes CTSSPSGTGFNYGYTF.

Points on this clonotype: At one end the junction does not follow the germline gene, possibly because of a read error. V and J are TRBV11-2 and TRBJ2-7, with 9 positions matching TRBD2. The CDR3 spans 16 residues. Looked up from germline, CDR1 is SGHAT and CDR2 is FQNNGV. In DNA form, the CDR3 reads TGTGCCAGCAGCATCGCTAGCGGGGACCTCTACTACGAGCAGTATTTC. Amino acids: CASSIASGDLYYEQYF.

Of note for this clonotype: A much larger clone lies one base from this, so it may be a read error. This chain joins TRBV24-1 and TRBJ2-1; the D gene is possibly TRBD2 (7 bases). The germline gives CDR1 KGHDR, CDR2 SFDVKD. The CDR3 spans 14 residues. The CDR3, as DNA: TGTGCCATCAGTGATGGGGGGGGGCGATATGAGCAGTTCTTC. Its translation: CAISDGGGRYEQFF.

Turning to this clonotype: It may be a read error: a sequence one base away is much more abundant. This chain connects TRBV11-2 to TRBJ1-1; D remains unclear. Trimming cost V 3 bases and J 7 bases, with 15 bases left between them. The length of the CDR3 is 14 residues. CDR1 is SGHAT, CDR2 FQNNGV, per germline. The CDR3 DNA is TGTGCCAGCAGCTTCGCCATCCGGAGCATTGAAGCTTTCTTT. It codes for CASSFAIRSIEAFF.

As for this clonotype: Relative to the germline gene, one junction end is altered; a read error may explain this. This chain links TRBV29-1 with TRBJ1-1, with D uncertain. This CDR3 has 13 residues. Germline assignment: CDR1 SQVTM and CDR2 ANQGSEA. CDR3 amino acids: CSVEAATNTEAFF. The CDR3 DNA is TGCAGCGTGGAAGCGGCGACGAACACTGAAGCTTTCTTT.

Note on this clonotype: A read error may account for a junction end that differs from germline. The chain is built from TRBV4-1 and TRBJ2-7, with 13 positions matching TRBD2. This CDR3 is 19 amino acids long. The germline V gene encodes CDR1 MGHRA and CDR2 YSYEKL. The CDR3: CASSPEGLAGSRSSYEQYF. The CDR3, as DNA: TGCGCCAGTAGCCCAGAGGGACTAGCGGGATCGAGGAGCTCCTACGAGCAGTACTTC.

This clonotype was picked up a small number of times. A much larger clonotype is one base distant, so this may be a read error. The genes are TRBV4-1 and TRBJ1-4; unclear D gene. This CDR3 comprises 14 residues. Germline V lookup: CDR1 MGHRA, CDR2 YSYEKL. CDR3 nucleotide sequence: TGCGCCAGCAACCAAGACCGGACTAATGAAAAACTGTTTTTT. Protein: CASNQDRTNEKLFF.

On this clonotype: One end of the junction varies from germline; a read error may be responsible. V is TRBV11-1 and J is TRBJ2-3; D may be TRBD2 (6 bases). The CDR3 is 15 amino acids. CDR1 and CDR2 from the germline V gene are SGHAT and FQDESV (reference sequence). CDR3 in amino acids: CASRLWEADTDTQYF. DNA for the CDR3: TGTGCCAGCAGATTATGGGAGGCAGACACAGATACGCAGTACTTT.

Points on this clonotype: This CDR3 fails to terminate in the conserved phenylalanine or tryptophan, so it likely reflects a read error. The rearrangement joins TRBV6-5 to TRBJ1-1; D is uncertain. Per germline, CDR1 MNHEY and CDR2 SVGAGI. The CDR3 consists of 14 residues. V was clipped by 6 bases and J by 0 bases, with 11 bases between them. The CDR3 here is CASSRVTLNTEAFS. DNA of the CDR3: TGTGCCAGCAGCCGAGTGACACTGAACACTGAAGCTTTCTCT.

As regards this clonotype: Being one base from a much bigger clone, this may be a read error. The chain carries TRBV12-3 or TRBV12-4 and TRBJ2-1, with no clear D. This CDR3 region has 11 residues. CDR3 nucleotides: TGTGCCAGCAGTTGGTATAATGAGCAGCTCTTC. This sequence encodes CASSWYNEQLF.

The chain combines TRBV20-1 with TRBJ2-5; a possible D gene is TRBD1 (6 bases). V lost 6 bases and J 5 bases, leaving 19 bases between the germline ends. The CDR3 spans 14 residues. Germline V lookup: CDR1 DFQATT, CDR2 SNEGSKA (reference sequence). CDR3 protein: CSASLDRCRETQYF. In DNA form, the CDR3 reads TGCAGTGCGAGCCTGGACAGATGCCGGGAGACCCAGTACTTC.

This clonotype was seen a handful of times. The J gene is TRBJ1-5, the V gene TRBV12-3 or TRBV12-4; a possible D gene is TRBD1 (6 bases). V lost 3 bases, J lost 6 bases, and 12 bases lay in between. The length of the CDR3 is 14 residues. Here the CDR3 DNA reads TGTGCCAGCAGTTTTCAGGGGTTAGGTCAGCCCCAGCATTTT. Amino acids: CASSFQGLGQPQHF.

This clonotype has just one count. Here the CDR3 DNA reads TGTGCCAGCAGCTTGAGGGCAGGGGTCTACACTGAAGCTTTCTTT. Translation: CASSLRAGVYTEAFF. The chain recombines TRBV5-4 with TRBJ1-1, with a possible D match to TRBD1 (6 bases). CDR1 is SGHNT and CDR2 is YYREEE in the germline V gene (reference sequence). V was trimmed by 1 base and J by 3 bases, leaving 13 bases between them. The CDR3 sequence is 15 residues long. Based on the CDR3 plus reference TRBV5-4 and TRBJ1-1, the full variable domain is ETGVTQSPTHLIKTRGQQVTLRCSSQSGHNTVSWYQQALGQGPQFIFQYYREEENGRGNFPPRFSGLQFPNYSSELNVNALELDDSALYLCASSLRAGVYTEAFFGQGTRLTVV.

As regards this clonotype: Relative to the germline gene, one junction end is altered; a read error may explain this. The chain combines TRBV29-1 with TRBJ1-2; TRBD1 matches 8 bases. CDR3 size: 14 residues. Germline loops: CDR1 SQVTM, CDR2 ANQGSEA. CDR3 nucleotide sequence: TGCAGCGCCGGAGAGGACAGGGAGAACTATGGCTACACCTTT. Residues: CSAGEDRENYGYTF. Filled out from reference TRBV29-1 and TRBJ1-2, the complete variable domain reads SAVISQKPSRDICQRGTSLTIQCQVDSQVTMMFWYRQQPGQSLTLIATANQGSEATYESGFVIDKFPISRPNLTFSTLTVSNMSPEDSSIYLCSAGEDRENYGYTFGSGTRLTVV.

V gene TRBV11-3 combines with J gene TRBJ2-2; D unclear. Germline V CDR1 and CDR2: SGHNT, YENEEA. This CDR3 is 14 amino acids long. V gave up 5 bases and J gave up 4 bases, with 11 bases separating them. The CDR3 sequence is CASSVGVGTGELFF. The CDR3, as DNA: TGTGCCAGCAGCGTAGGCGTGGGCACCGGGGAGCTGTTTTTT.

Remarks on this clonotype: This may arise from a read error, as a much more abundant clone is one base away. The chain has TRBV7-8 and TRBJ2-1; TRBD1 is a possible D gene (7 bases). The CDR3 contains 13 residues. The germline CDR1 and CDR2 sequences are SGHVS and FQNEAQ. CDR3 residues: CASSSQGGSEQLF. The CDR3 nucleotides are TGTGCCAGCAGCTCCCAGGGGGGTTCTGAGCAGCTCTTC.

The chain carries TRBV7-9 and TRBJ2-1; D unclear. Germline assignment: CDR1 SEHNR and CDR2 FQNEAQ (reference sequence). Between the trimmed V and J ends, which lost 2 bases and 0 bases, there was a span of 8 bases. CDR3 size: 15 residues. The CDR3 region is CASSLMASSYNEQFF. The CDR3 coding sequence is TGTGCCAGCAGCTTAATGGCTAGCTCCTACAATGAGCAGTTCTTC.

Notes on this clonotype: Just one base apart from a much larger clone, this may be a read error. The CDR3 end shows no conserved phenylalanine or tryptophan, and so a read error is likely. The V and J genes are TRBV10-3 and TRBJ2-3; D remains unclear. The V and J ends lost 2 bases and 0 bases respectively, with 3 bases between them. CDR1 and CDR2 (germline): ENHRY, SYGVKD. The CDR3 is 13 residues long. The CDR3 protein is CAISEPSTDTQYS. Written as DNA, the CDR3 is TGTGCCATCAGTGAGCCCAGCACAGATACGCAGTATTCT.

There are a few counts of this clonotype. V and J are TRBV6-2 or TRBV6-3 and TRBJ2-3, with D possibly matching TRBD2 (6 bases). This CDR3 spans 14 amino acids. Trimming cost V 1 base and J 2 bases, with 7 bases left between them. From germline, CDR1 is MNHEY and CDR2 SVGEGT. The CDR3 DNA reads TGTGCCAGCAGTTACTGGCGGGACACAGATACGCAGTATTTT. Its translation is CASSYWRDTDTQYF.

V is TRBV6-5 and J is TRBJ2-5; D is uncertain. The V gene's germline CDR1 is MNHEY and CDR2 SVGAGI. V was shortened by 0 bases and J by 2 bases, with 19 bases between the two germline ends. The CDR3 has 18 amino acids. In nucleotides, the CDR3 is TGTGCCAGCAGTTACTCGATCCCCACGATAGGCCTACAAGAGACCCAGTACTTC. It specifies CASSYSIPTIGLQETQYF.